These T cell receptor beta chains were read from a single sample in a study of T-cell memory formation after mild COVID-19. Each CDR3 protein is one row after TCRdb ran MiXCR on the 5' RACE reads. The sample consists of roughly 310,000 distinct CDR3 sequences, approximately 15% of them appearing once. Sequenced input: PBMCs or a T cell subset sorted from them (not recorded which). These receptors were taken from a man aged 18 to 30 who had mild COVID-19 (a few samples of this study predate the infection). Cell type and time point are not known. CDR3s include the opening cysteine and the closing phenylalanine or tryptophan. Fields, in order: J gene, V gene, clone size, D gene, CDR3 protein, CDR3 DNA. D genes are given only for firm matches. Part of the rows lack a size; the others show once, few, many or a class for expanded clones.

>TRBJ2-5|TRBV20-1|few|.
CSAWTPLETQYF
TGCAGTGCTTGGACCCCACTGGAGACCCAGTACTTC
>TRBJ1-1|TRBV5-1|many|TRBD1
CASSVQGGDTEAFF
TGCGCCAGCAGCGTACAGGGGGGTGACACTGAAGCTTTCTTT
>TRBJ2-5|TRBV3-1|.|.
CASSQDPTGVGKTQYF
TGTGCCAGCAGCCAAGATCCGACGGGGGTAGGAAAGACCCAGTACTTC
>TRBJ2-7|TRBV6-5|.|.
CASSFRGAYEQYF
TGTGCCAGCAGTTTCAGGGGAGCCTACGAGCAGTACTTC
>TRBJ2-1|TRBV7-3|few|TRBD2
CASSLSSGGEQFF
TGTGCCAGCAGCTTAAGTAGCGGGGGGGAGCAGTTCTTC
>TRBJ1-6|TRBV6-5|.|.
CASRSPEFRSPLHF
TGTGCCAGCAGATCTCCGGAGTTTAGGTCACCCCTCCACTTT
>TRBJ2-7|TRBV29-1|.|.
CSVEKRTVESYEQYF
TGCAGCGTTGAGAAGAGGACAGTGGAGAGCTACGAGCAGTACTTC
>TRBJ2-1|TRBV12-3/TRBV12-4|.|TRBD2
CASSPTLAGLYNEQFF
TGTGCCAGCAGTCCCACACTAGCGGGGCTCTACAATGAGCAGTTCTTC
>TRBJ2-5|TRBV6-5|few|.
CASRGGILETQYF
TGTGCCAGCAGAGGGGGGATCTTAGAGACCCAGTACTTC
>TRBJ1-2|TRBV12-3/TRBV12-4|few|.
CASSSAGFSMIDKYGYTF
TGTGCCAGCAGTTCGGCAGGTTTTTCTATGATAGATAAATATGGCTACACCTTC
>TRBJ1-2|TRBV7-2|few|.
CASNSPSGVGYTF
TGTGCCAGCAACTCCCCCTCGGGGGTTGGCTACACCTTC
>TRBJ2-7|TRBV11-2|once|.
CASSPGGTSTYEQYF
TGTGCCAGCAGCCCGGGGGGCACGTCCACCTACGAGCAGTACTTC
>TRBJ2-5|TRBV7-3|.|TRBD2
CASSRGTSETQYF
TGTGCCAGCAGCCGAGGGACTAGCGAGACCCAGTACTTC
>TRBJ2-5|TRBV7-9|few|.
CASSLDRPVATQYF
TGTGCCAGCAGCTTAGACCGGCCGGTCGCGACCCAGTACTTC
>TRBJ1-5|TRBV7-2|.|TRBD1
CASSSTGGHQPQHF
TGTGCCAGCAGCTCGACAGGGGGTCATCAGCCCCAGCATTTT
>TRBJ1-3|TRBV5-1|few|.
CASSVENPGNTIYF
TGCGCCAGCAGCGTAGAAAACCCCGGGAACACCATATATTTT
>TRBJ2-5|TRBV4-1|.|TRBD2
CASSQQLAGEETQYF
TGCGCCAGCAGCCAGCAACTAGCGGGGGAAGAGACCCAGTACTTC